This T cell receptor (beta chain) was documented in a study of shared clonotypes between healthy human individuals. The study's findings and limits: It was the non-shared clonotypes that had lower generation probabilities than clonotypes shared by all four donors. Measured sharing among donors was expected to vary with sequencing depth. Some naive CD4 clonotypes, 4% to 6%, turned up in common across several donors.

Notes on this clone: Its specificity is unknown.

Germline V gene lookup returns CDR1 LNHDA and CDR2 SQIVND (reference sequence). The CDR3 extends over 14 amino acids. J was trimmed by 4 bases and V by 9 bases; bases with no gene match: 11. Every subset had its genomic DNA shared out evenly among several immunoSEQ plates. Clones were read by immunoSEQ multiplex PCR, and TCRdb kept only the in-frame ones, dropping some. Among some 2,500,000 clones listed, less than 95% were seen once. The sequence was collected from a man aged 18 to 29 in good health. Some clones in this sample may be carry-over from other donors' samples. Sequences were obtained from naive CD4+ T cells from PBMCs. Subset given: CD45RA+ positively selected. V is TRBV19 and J is TRBJ2-5, with 7 bases that match TRBD1. The CDR3 loop is CASLNLGQPETQYF. The CDR3 DNA is TGTGCCAGCCTCAACCTGGGACAGCCAGAGACCCAGTACTTC.